Listed here are 23 T cell receptor beta chains from one sample, sequenced in a study of CXCR3-negative and CXCR3-positive naive CD8 T cells. Study observations and caveats: For CXCR3-positive naive cells, TRB CDR3s were more hydrophobic than those of CXCR3-negative naive cells.

Via 5' RACE with UMI labels, TRB cDNA libraries were prepared. TCRdb re-called the 5' RACE reads; one entry per CDR3 protein, DNA not given. The sample holds tens of thousands of distinct CDR3 sequences. Antigens for these TCRs are unknown. What was sequenced was naive CXCR3+ CD8+ T cells from blood. As to subset: CD45RO-CCR7+CD27+CD95- naive CD8+ T cells expressing CXCR3 (TNR3+). All receptors derive from a human donor in good health. Some clones in this sample may be carry-over from other donors' samples.

The chain links TRBV20-1 to TRBJ2-7; TCRdb reports TRBD1, a call that lacks DNA to check it against. This CDR3 is built from 13 residues. In germline, CDR1 is DFQATT, CDR2 SNEGSKA (reference sequence). The CDR3 sequence: CSASRGSVVEQYF.

The chain is built from TRBV29-1 and TRBJ2-1; the D call from TCRdb, TRBD1, cannot be confirmed without DNA. The CDR3 has 12 residues. CDR1 SQVTM and CDR2 ANQGSEA come from the germline V gene. The chain's CDR3 is CSAADRDNEQFF.

The gene calls are TRBV7-7 and TRBJ2-5; TCRdb returns TRBD1, unconfirmable since there is no DNA. Germline V gene lookup returns CDR1 SSHAT and CDR2 FNYEAQ (reference sequence). This CDR3 comprises 18 residues. This CDR3 is CASSPQFRYRGREETQYF.

The chain recombines TRBV7-9 with TRBJ2-1; TCRdb proposes TRBD2, but this gene call is untestable without DNA. This CDR3 contains 17 residues. Germline V gene sequence: CDR1 SEHNR, CDR2 FQNEAQ (reference sequence). The CDR3 here is CASSSTTGLAVYNEQFF.

This rearrangement joins TRBV4-3 to TRBJ2-7; TCRdb lists TRBD1, though no DNA is available to test this call. From germline, CDR1 is LGHNA and CDR2 YSLEER. The CDR3 consists of 15 residues. CDR3 in amino acids: CASSQDRDNSYEQYF.

The J gene is TRBJ1-1, the V gene TRBV5-1; the D call of TRBD1 rests on TCRdb alone, since no DNA is present to check it. The CDR3 extends over 17 amino acids. Germline-derived CDR1 and CDR2 are SGHRS and YFSETQ. The chain's CDR3 is CASSLPGQGPVNTEAFF.

The chain recombines TRBV5-1 with TRBJ2-1; TCRdb outputs TRBD1, but without DNA this stays unchecked. Germline-derived CDR1 and CDR2 are SGHRS and YFSETQ. The CDR3 is 13 amino acids. The CDR3 is CASRSGAGNEQFF.

This chain joins TRBV28 and TRBJ2-7; as DNA is missing, the TRBD2 call by TCRdb cannot be tested. The CDR3 consists of 15 residues. CDR1 MDHEN and CDR2 SYDVKM come from the germline V gene. This chain's CDR3 is CASSLLAGGLYEQYF.

This chain connects TRBV29-1 to TRBJ2-1; TCRdb names TRBD1, which stays unverified in the absence of DNA. Germline V gene data show CDR1 as SQVTM and CDR2 as ANQGSEA. The length of the CDR3 is 13 residues. The CDR3 spells CSVGQGSDNEQFF.

The V and J genes are TRBV6-5 and TRBJ2-1. The CDR3 contains 13 residues. Germline V gene sequence: CDR1 MNHEY, CDR2 SVGAGI. The CDR3: CASSYGFNNEQFF.

This sequence joins TRBV20-1 and TRBJ1-3; TCRdb gives TRBD1 as the D gene, but with no DNA this cannot be confirmed. The length of the CDR3 is 18 residues. Per the germline V gene, CDR1 is DFQATT and CDR2 is SNEGSKA (reference sequence). The CDR3 sequence is CSARPQLDTENSGNTIYF.

The CDR3 is CASSLNRGLYNEQFF. This chain connects TRBV6-5 to TRBJ2-1. CDR3 length: 15 amino acids. The germline V gene encodes CDR1 MNHEY and CDR2 SVGAGI.

The genes are TRBV7-2 and TRBJ2-7; TCRdb selects TRBD1, and the lack of DNA leaves this call unchecked. CDR1 and CDR2 (germline): SGHTA, FQGNSA. The CDR3 runs to 14 residues. CDR3 loop: CASSLDTSPYEQYF.

This chain joins TRBV12-3 or TRBV12-4 and TRBJ2-7; there is no DNA to check the TCRdb D call of TRBD1. This CDR3 is 12 amino acids long. Here the CDR3 reads CASSPVVYEQYF.

The rearrangement links TRBV29-1 to TRBJ2-7; TCRdb's D gene call, TRBD2, goes unchecked for lack of DNA. Germline V gene lookup returns CDR1 SQVTM and CDR2 ANQGSEA. This CDR3 has 14 residues. The CDR3 region is CSVEGPGGIDEQYF.

This chain links TRBV28 with TRBJ2-1; TCRdb gives TRBD1 as the D gene, but with no DNA this cannot be confirmed. In germline, CDR1 is MDHEN, CDR2 SYDVKM. The CDR3 sequence is 16 residues long. The chain's CDR3 is CASSLPGTGAYNEQFF. The whole variable domain, filled in from reference TRBV28 and TRBJ2-1, reads DVKVTQSSRYLVKRTGEKVFLECVQDMDHENMFWYRQDPGLGLRLIYFSYDVKMKEKGDIPEGYSVSREKKERFSLILESASTNQTSMYLCASSLPGTGAYNEQFFGPGTRLTVL.

V usage is TRBV14 and J usage is TRBJ2-3; the TRBD1 assignment by TCRdb is unverifiable without DNA. The CDR3 covers 19 residues. Looked up from germline, CDR1 is SGHDN and CDR2 is FVKESK. The chain's CDR3 is CASSPRWTGGETSTDTQYF.

This sequence joins TRBV28 and TRBJ2-7; TCRdb's D gene call, TRBD1, goes unchecked for lack of DNA. CDR3 size: 15 residues. Germline CDR1 reads MDHEN; CDR2 reads SYDVKM. CDR3 sequence: CASSIGVWGTYEQYF.

CDR3 protein: CASSQTDSSSSGNTIYF. J is TRBJ1-3 and V is TRBV4-2; TCRdb calls TRBD1, which cannot be checked without DNA. The V gene's germline CDR1 is LGHNA and CDR2 YNFKEQ. CDR3 length equals 17 residues.

This chain joins TRBV30 and TRBJ2-7; TCRdb selects TRBD1, and the lack of DNA leaves this call unchecked. The CDR3 loop spans 13 amino acids. Germline V gene sequence: CDR1 GTSNPN, CDR2 SVGIG (reference sequence). The chain's CDR3 is CAWSRGYDYEQYF. The whole variable domain, filled in from reference TRBV30 and TRBJ2-7, reads SQTIHQWPATLVQPVGSPLSLECTVEGTSNPNLYWYRQAAGRGLQLLFYSVGIGQISSEVPQNLSASRPQDRQFILSSKKLLLSDSGFYLCAWSRGYDYEQYFGPGTRLTVT.

The chain employs TRBV15 and TRBJ1-3; there is no DNA to check the TCRdb D call of TRBD1. CDR1 is LNHNV, CDR2 YYDKDF, per germline (reference sequence). This CDR3 comprises 18 residues. The chain's CDR3 is CATSREQGASASGNTIYF.

The V call is TRBV6-1, the J call TRBJ2-1; TCRdb returns TRBD2, unconfirmable since there is no DNA. The CDR3 sequence is 14 residues long. The germline CDR1 and CDR2 sequences are MNHNS and SASEGT. CDR3 in amino acids: CASNPGLAGVEQFF.

The CDR3 sequence: CASSQEAYAPEQYF. The chain uses TRBV4-1 and TRBJ2-7; checking the TCRdb D call of TRBD1 is not possible without DNA. The CDR3 totals 14 residues. Germline CDR1 reads MGHRA; CDR2 reads YSYEKL.